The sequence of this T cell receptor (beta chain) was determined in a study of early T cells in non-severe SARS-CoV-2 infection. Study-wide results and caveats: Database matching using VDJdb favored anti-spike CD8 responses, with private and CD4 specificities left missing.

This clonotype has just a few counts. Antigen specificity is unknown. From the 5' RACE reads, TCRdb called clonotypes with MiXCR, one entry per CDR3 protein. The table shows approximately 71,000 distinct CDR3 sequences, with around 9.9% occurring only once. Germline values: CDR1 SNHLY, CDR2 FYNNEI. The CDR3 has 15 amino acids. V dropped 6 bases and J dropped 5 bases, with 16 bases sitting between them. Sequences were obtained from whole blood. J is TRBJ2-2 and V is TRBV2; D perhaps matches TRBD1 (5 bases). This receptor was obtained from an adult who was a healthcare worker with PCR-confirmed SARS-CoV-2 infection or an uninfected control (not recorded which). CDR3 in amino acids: CASSADRIGTGELFF. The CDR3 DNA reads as TGTGCCAGCAGCGCCGACAGAATCGGTACCGGGGAGCTGTTTTTT.